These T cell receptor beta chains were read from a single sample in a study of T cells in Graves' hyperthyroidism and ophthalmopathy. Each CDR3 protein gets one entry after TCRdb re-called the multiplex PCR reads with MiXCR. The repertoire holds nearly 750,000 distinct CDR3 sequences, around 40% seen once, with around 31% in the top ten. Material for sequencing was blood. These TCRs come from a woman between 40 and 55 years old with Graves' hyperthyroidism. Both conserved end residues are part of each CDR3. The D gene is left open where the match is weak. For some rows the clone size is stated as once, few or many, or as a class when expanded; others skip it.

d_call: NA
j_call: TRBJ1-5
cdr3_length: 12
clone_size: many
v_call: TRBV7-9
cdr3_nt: TGTGCCAGCAGCCCTACGGGTGAGCCCCAGCATTTT
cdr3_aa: CASSPTGEPQHF

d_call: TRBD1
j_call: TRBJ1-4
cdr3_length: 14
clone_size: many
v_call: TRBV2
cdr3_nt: TGTGCCAGCAAGACTGGGACAGACGCTGAAAAACTGTTTTTT
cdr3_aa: CASKTGTDAEKLFF

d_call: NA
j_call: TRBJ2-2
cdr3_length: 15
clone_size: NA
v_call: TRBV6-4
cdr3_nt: TGTGCCAGCAGATCAGACAGGCTGGGGACCGGGGAGCTGTTTTTT
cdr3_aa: CASRSDRLGTGELFF

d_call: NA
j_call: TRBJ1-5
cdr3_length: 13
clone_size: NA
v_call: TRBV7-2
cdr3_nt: TGTGCCAGCAGCCCTAGCGGGGAAGAGACCCAGCATTTT
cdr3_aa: CASSPSGEETQHF

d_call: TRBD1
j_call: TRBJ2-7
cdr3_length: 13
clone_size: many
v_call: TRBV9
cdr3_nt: TGTGCCAGCAGCGGTACAGGGGGCGACGAGCAGTACTTC
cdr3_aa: CASSGTGGDEQYF

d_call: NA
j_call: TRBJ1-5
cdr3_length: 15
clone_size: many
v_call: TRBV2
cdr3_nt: TGTGCCAGCAGGAGAGGCAGGGACGACAATCAGCCCCAGCATTTT
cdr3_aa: CASRRGRDDNQPQHF

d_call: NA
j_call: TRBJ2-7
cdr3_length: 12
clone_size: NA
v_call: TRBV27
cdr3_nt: TGTGCCAGCAGTTTATTAGGAGGTTTAGAGTACTTC
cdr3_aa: CASSLLGGLEYF

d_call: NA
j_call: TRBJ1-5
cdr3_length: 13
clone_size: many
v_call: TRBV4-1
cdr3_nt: TGCGCCAGCAGCGGGGCAGCCGATCAGCCCCAGCATTTT
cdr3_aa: CASSGAADQPQHF

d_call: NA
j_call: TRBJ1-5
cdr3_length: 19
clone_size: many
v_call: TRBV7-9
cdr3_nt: TGTGCCAGCAGCTTAGGCACCGGGAGAGGGCAGGGGAGCAATCAGCCCCAGCATTTT
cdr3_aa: CASSLGTGRGQGSNQPQHF

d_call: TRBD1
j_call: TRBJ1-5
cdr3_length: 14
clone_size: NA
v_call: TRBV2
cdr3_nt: TGTGCCAGCAGGGGGACAGGGTTTAACCAGCCCCAGCATTTT
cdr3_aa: CASRGTGFNQPQHF

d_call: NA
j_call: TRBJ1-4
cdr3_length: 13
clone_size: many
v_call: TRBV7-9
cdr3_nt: TGTGCCAGCAGCCCTAACGGTGTGGAAAAACTGTTTTTT
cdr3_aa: CASSPNGVEKLFF

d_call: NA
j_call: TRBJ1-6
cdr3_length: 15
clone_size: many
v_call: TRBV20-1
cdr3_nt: TGCAGTGCCCGTCAAACGAGGTCTTCGAATTCACCCCTCCACTTT
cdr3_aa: CSARQTRSSNSPLHF

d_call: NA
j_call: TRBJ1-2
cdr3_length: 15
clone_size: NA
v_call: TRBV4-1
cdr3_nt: TGCGCCAGCAGCCAAGGGAGGGGGGGAGTCCTTGGTTACACCTTC
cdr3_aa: CASSQGRGGVLGYTF

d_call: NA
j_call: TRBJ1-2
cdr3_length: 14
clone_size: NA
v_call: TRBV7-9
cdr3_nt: TGTGCCAGCAGCCAAGAGGCAGGGGACTATGGCTACACCTTC
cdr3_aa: CASSQEAGDYGYTF